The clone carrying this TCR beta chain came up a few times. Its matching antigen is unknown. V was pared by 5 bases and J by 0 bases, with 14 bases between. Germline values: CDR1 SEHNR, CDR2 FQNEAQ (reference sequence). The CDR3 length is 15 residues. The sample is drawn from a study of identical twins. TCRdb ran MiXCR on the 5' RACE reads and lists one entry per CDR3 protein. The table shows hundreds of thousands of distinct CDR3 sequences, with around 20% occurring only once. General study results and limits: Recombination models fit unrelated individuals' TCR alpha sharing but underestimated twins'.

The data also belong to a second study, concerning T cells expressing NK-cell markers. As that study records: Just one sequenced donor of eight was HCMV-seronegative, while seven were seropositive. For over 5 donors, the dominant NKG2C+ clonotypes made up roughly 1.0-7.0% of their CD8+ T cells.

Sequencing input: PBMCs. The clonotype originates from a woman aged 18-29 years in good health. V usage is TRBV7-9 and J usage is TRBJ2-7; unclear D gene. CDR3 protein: CASSPAGRSSYEQYF. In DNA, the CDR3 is TGTGCCAGCAGCCCTGCCGGGCGGAGCTCCTACGAGCAGTACTTC.